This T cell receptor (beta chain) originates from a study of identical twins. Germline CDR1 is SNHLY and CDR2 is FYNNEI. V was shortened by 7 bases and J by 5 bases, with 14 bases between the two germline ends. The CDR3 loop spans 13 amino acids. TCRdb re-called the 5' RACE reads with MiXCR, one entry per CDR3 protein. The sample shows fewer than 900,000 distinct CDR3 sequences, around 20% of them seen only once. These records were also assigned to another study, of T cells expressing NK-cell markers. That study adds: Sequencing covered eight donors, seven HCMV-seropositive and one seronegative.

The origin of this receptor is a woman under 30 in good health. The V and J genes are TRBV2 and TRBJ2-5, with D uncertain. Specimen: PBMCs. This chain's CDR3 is CASMPNSRETQYF. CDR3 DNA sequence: TGTGCCAGCATGCCAAATTCCAGGGAGACCCAGTACTTC.